The rows below give T cell receptor beta chains drawn from one sample of a study of radiotherapy plus CTLA-4 blockade in lung cancer. Data came from immunoSEQ multiplex PCR; TCRdb stores just in-frame clones and leaves some out. The table records more than 90,000 clones, 80% to 85% of them present only once. Sequencing used peripheral blood, obtained from a patient treated with radiotherapy plus ipilimumab. The receptors derive from a human donor with non-small cell lung cancer that progressed on radiotherapy plus ipilimumab. Each CDR3 is given with its conserved first and last residue. The D gene is left open where the match is weak. The size field is filled for only some rows; it gives once, few, many or a size class.

D gene	V gene	clone size	J gene	CDR3 DNA	CDR3 protein
.	TRBV7-7	.	TRBJ2-1	TGTGCTAGCAGCTTAGAACGGGCCAACTACAATGAGCAGTTCTTC	CASSLERANYNEQFF
TRBD1	TRBV9	few	TRBJ2-2	TGTGCCAGCAGCGTAGCCACCGGGACAGGGAGCACCGGGGAGCTGTTTTTT	CASSVATGTGSTGELFF
TRBD2	TRBV4-2	.	TRBJ2-1	TGTGCCAGCAGCCCCCCACCTTCGGGAGCAGGCGGGAGGGCCATAGATGAGCAGTTCTTC	CASSPPPSGAGGRAIDEQFF
.	TRBV2	once	TRBJ1-2	TGTGCCAGCAGTGAAAAGGTGGGATATGGCTACACCTTC	CASSEKVGYGYTF
.	TRBV6-6	.	TRBJ2-1	TGTGCCAGCGAAGGGGTAACAGGAACGCAGCAGGATGAGCAGTTCTTC	CASEGVTGTQQDEQFF
.	TRBV7-3	.	TRBJ2-7	TGTGCCAGCAGCTTAGGACTAAATTACGAGCAGTACTTC	CASSLGLNYEQYF
TRBD1	TRBV27	.	TRBJ1-2	TGTGCCAGCAGTTCCTTGGAGGGGACAGGGTCCTATGGCTACACCTTC	CASSSLEGTGSYGYTF
.	TRBV4-1	.	TRBJ1-3	TGCGCCAGCAGCCAGGTCCCAAAGGGATCAGGAAACACCATATATTTT	CASSQVPKGSGNTIYF
TRBD2	TRBV14	.	TRBJ2-4	TGTGCCAGCAGCCAAGTGTCCGGGAGGGCCAAAAACATTCAGTACTTC	CASSQVSGRAKNIQYF
TRBD1	TRBV6-6	.	TRBJ1-2	TGTGCCAGCACACCAGACAGGGGCCAAGGCTACACCTTC	CASTPDRGQGYTF
.	TRBV19	.	TRBJ1-2	TGTGCCAGTAGTATAGATCTAGACTATGGCTACACCTTC	CASSIDLDYGYTF
.	TRBV5-1	.	TRBJ2-7	TGCGCCAGCAGCTCGGGAGCTGGAAAGGAGCAGTACTTC	CASSSGAGKEQYF
.	TRBV7-6	.	TRBJ2-1	TGTGCCAGCAGCTTAGTGGGGGGAAGCTCCTACAATGAGCAGTTCTTC	CASSLVGGSSYNEQFF
.	TRBV7-2	.	TRBJ1-2	TGTGCCAGCAACCTATGGAACTATGGCTACACCTTC	CASNLWNYGYTF
.	TRBV6-4	few	TRBJ1-5	TGTGCCACCTCGGAATGGGGGAGTGGGCAGCCCCAGCATTTT	CATSEWGSGQPQHF
.	TRBV28	.	TRBJ2-1	TGTGCCAGCAGCTTGACAGGCAATGAGCAGTTCTTC	CASSLTGNEQFF
.	TRBV5-1	.	TRBJ2-5	TGCGCCAGCAGAGCGGGTTCAACGGTAGAAGAGACCCAGTACTTC	CASRAGSTVEETQYF
.	TRBV2	.	TRBJ2-1	TGTGCCAGCAGCAAGACCAATGAGCAGTTCTTC	CASSKTNEQFF
.	TRBV28	.	TRBJ1-1	TGTGCCAGCAGCACACCCGCCGGCGCTGAAGCTTTCTTT	CASSTPAGAEAFF
TRBD1	TRBV27	many	TRBJ1-5	TGTGCCAGCAGTCTCGGGACAGGGATTCAGCCCCAGCATTTT	CASSLGTGIQPQHF
TRBD2	TRBV5-1	.	TRBJ2-5	TGCGCCAGCAGCCCAGGACTAGCGGGAGGCTCGGAGACCCAGTACTTC	CASSPGLAGGSETQYF
TRBD2	TRBV5-1	.	TRBJ2-1	TGCGCCAGCAGCAAAAGGGGAGGGAATGAGCAGTTCTTC	CASSKRGGNEQFF
.	TRBV6-1	.	TRBJ2-7	TGTGCCAGCCAATACGGGACGGATTCCTACGAGCAGTACTTC	CASQYGTDSYEQYF
.	TRBV30	.	TRBJ1-5	TGTGCCTGGAGAGAAGGACTGACTGATCAGCCCCAGCATTTT	CAWREGLTDQPQHF
TRBD1	TRBV27	.	TRBJ1-5	TGTGCCAGCAGTTTGCTTTGGGGAGGGGGCGCAGGTCAGCCCCAGCATTTT	CASSLLWGGGAGQPQHF
TRBD2	TRBV11-2	.	TRBJ2-3	TGTGCCAGCAGCAGCGGGAGCGCGGTGTTGACGCAGTATTTT	CASSSGSAVLTQYF
.	TRBV5-1	.	TRBJ2-2	TGCGCCAGCAGCTTGTATCGGAACACCGGGGAGCTGTTTTTT	CASSLYRNTGELFF
.	TRBV18	.	TRBJ2-2	TGTGCCAGCTCAACCCTAATGCTTGGCGGGGAGCTGTTTTTT	CASSTLMLGGELFF
TRBD2	TRBV5-5	few	TRBJ2-7	TGTGCCAGCAGCCTAGTTACTAGCGGGTGGGGCGAGCAGTACTTC	CASSLVTSGWGEQYF
.	TRBV7-3	.	TRBJ2-1	TGTGCCAGCAGCTTAGGGGGCGCGGGATTCGGTGAGCAGTTCTTC	CASSLGGAGFGEQFF
TRBD1	TRBV19	.	TRBJ2-7	TGTGCCAGTAGCAACAGGGGGTCCGAATACGAGCAGTACTTC	CASSNRGSEYEQYF
TRBD1	TRBV5-6	.	TRBJ2-7	TGTGCCAGCAGCGTCGTAGGGGGCGGGTCCTACGAGCAGTACTTC	CASSVVGGGSYEQYF
.	TRBV7-8	once	TRBJ2-5	TGTGCCAGCAGCTTAAACAGGGCAGAGACCCAGTACTTC	CASSLNRAETQYF
TRBD2	TRBV19	.	TRBJ2-1	TGTGCCAGTATTTGGACTTCTGGACTAGCGGGAGGGCCGGGGGAGCAGTTCTTC	CASIWTSGLAGGPGEQFF
TRBD2	TRBV2	.	TRBJ2-7	TGTGCCAGCAGTGAAGGGACTAGCGGGACCGAGCAGTACTTC	CASSEGTSGTEQYF
TRBD1	TRBV11-1	.	TRBJ2-2	TGTGCCAGCAGCCCGTATAGGGACAGGTCGACCGGGGAGCTGTTTTTT	CASSPYRDRSTGELFF
.	TRBV28	.	TRBJ2-3	TGTGCCAGCAGTTTACGCACAGATACGCAGTATTTT	CASSLRTDTQYF
TRBD2	TRBV27	.	TRBJ2-1	TGTGCCAGCAGTTTACTAGCGGGCCCCCATGAGCAGTTCTTC	CASSLLAGPHEQFF
TRBD1	TRBV19	.	TRBJ2-3	TGTGCCAGTAGTACCCAGACAGGGGGCAACACAGATACGCAGTATTTT	CASSTQTGGNTDTQYF
TRBD2	TRBV7-8	.	TRBJ2-2	TGTGCCAGCAGCTATAGCGGGAGGGCCCGGTCCGGGGAGCTGTTTTTT	CASSYSGRARSGELFF
TRBD1	TRBV6-5	few	TRBJ1-2	TGTGCCAGTAAACCCCCAGGGGGAGACTATGGCTACACCTTC	CASKPPGGDYGYTF
.	TRBV19	.	TRBJ2-7	TGTGCCAGTAGTATAGATGTCCAGCTTCAACAGTACTTC	CASSIDVQLQQYF
.	TRBV7-3	.	TRBJ2-2	TGTGCCAGCAGCTTAAAGCTCGACGCCGGGGAGCTGTTTTTT	CASSLKLDAGELFF
TRBD1	TRBV28	.	TRBJ1-5	TGTGCCAGCAGTCCCCAACAGGGGGGCAGTCAGCCCCAGCATTTT	CASSPQQGGSQPQHF
TRBD2	TRBV19	.	TRBJ2-6	TGTGCCAGTAGAGCGGGAGGGTTCTCTGGGGCCAACGTCCTGACTTTC	CASRAGGFSGANVLTF
.	TRBV19	.	TRBJ1-5	TGTGCCAGTTCCACGACATATTTTAGCAATCAGCCCCAGCATTTT	CASSTTYFSNQPQHF
.	TRBV7-9	.	TRBJ2-7	TGTGCCAGCAGCTCGACCAGGGGTCCACACGAGCAGTACTTC	CASSSTRGPHEQYF
TRBD1	TRBV7-9	.	TRBJ1-2	TGTGCCAGCAGGGATTCAGGGGGTGGAGGCTACACCTTC	CASRDSGGGGYTF
.	TRBV7-9	.	TRBJ2-3	TGTGCCAGCAGCTTAGCGCTAGGGGCGACTAGCACAGATACGCAGTATTTT	CASSLALGATSTDTQYF
.	TRBV27	.	TRBJ2-6	TGTGCCAGCCGTGGTGCCTCTGGGGCCAACGTCCTGACTTTC	CASRGASGANVLTF